The entry below describes one T cell receptor beta chain. Its matching antigen is unknown. A single record per CDR3 protein comes from TCRdb applying MiXCR to the 5' RACE reads. The data contain some 900,000 distinct CDR3 sequences, roughly an eighth of them singletons. V lost 0 bases and J lost 2, with 14 bases in between. This CDR3 has 15 residues. Germline V CDR1 and CDR2: DFQATT, SNEGSKA (reference sequence). This sample was taken from a study of identical twins. Findings of the study overall: Clonotypes of the beta chain that were abundant in cord blood carried fewer insertions (memory repertoires showed none).

These sequences were also reported in another study, on yellow fever vaccine responses in identical twins.

Input material: PBMCs. The chain employs TRBV20-1 and TRBJ2-7, with no clear D. The TCR comes from a woman aged 18-29 years in good health. The CDR3 reads CSARDPTTPTYEQYF. The CDR3 coding sequence is TGCAGTGCTAGAGATCCTACCACTCCGACCTACGAGCAGTACTTC.